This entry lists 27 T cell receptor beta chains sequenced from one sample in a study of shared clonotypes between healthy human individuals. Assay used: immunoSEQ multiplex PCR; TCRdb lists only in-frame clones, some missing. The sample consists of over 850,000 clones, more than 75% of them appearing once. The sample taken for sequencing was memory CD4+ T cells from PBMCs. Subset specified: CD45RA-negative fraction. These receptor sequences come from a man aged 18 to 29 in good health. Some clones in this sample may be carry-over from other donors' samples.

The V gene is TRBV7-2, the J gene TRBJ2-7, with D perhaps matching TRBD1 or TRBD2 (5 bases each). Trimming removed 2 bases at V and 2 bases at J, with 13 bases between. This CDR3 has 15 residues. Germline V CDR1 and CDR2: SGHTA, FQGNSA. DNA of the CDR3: TGTGCCAGCAGCTTAAGGGGACGGACAACCTACGAGCAGTACTTC. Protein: CASSLRGRTTYEQYF.

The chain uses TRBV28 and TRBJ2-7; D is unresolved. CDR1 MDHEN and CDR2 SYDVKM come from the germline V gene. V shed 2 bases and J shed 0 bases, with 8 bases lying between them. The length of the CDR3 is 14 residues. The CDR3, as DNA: TGTGCCAGCAGTTTAGGGTTCACCTCCTACGAGCAGTACTTC. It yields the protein CASSLGFTSYEQYF.

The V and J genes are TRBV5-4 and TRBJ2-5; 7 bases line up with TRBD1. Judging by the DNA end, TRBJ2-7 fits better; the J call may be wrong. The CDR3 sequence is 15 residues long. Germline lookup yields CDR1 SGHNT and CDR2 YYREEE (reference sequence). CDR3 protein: CASSRQGGRAYEQYF. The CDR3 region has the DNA TGTGCCAGCAGCCGACAAGGGGGCAGAGCCTACGAGCAGTACTTC.

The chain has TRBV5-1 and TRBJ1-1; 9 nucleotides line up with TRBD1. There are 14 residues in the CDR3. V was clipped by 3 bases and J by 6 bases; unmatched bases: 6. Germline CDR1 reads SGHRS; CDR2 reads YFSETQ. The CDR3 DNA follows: TGCGCCAGCAGCTCAGGACAGGGGTGGTCTGAAGCTTTCTTT. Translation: CASSSGQGWSEAFF.

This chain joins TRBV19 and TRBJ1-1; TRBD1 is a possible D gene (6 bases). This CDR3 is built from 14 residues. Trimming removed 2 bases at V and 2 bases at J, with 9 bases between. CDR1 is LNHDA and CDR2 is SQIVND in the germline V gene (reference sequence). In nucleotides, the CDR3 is TGTGCCAGTAGTATAACAGGGAGAAACACTGAAGCTTTCTTT. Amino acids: CASSITGRNTEAFF.

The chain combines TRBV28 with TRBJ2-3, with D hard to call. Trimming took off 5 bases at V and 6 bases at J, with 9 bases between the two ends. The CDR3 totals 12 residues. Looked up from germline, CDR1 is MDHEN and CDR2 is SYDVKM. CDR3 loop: CASSPSPDTQYF. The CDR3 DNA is TGTGCCAGCAGTCCCTCCCCCGATACGCAGTATTTT.

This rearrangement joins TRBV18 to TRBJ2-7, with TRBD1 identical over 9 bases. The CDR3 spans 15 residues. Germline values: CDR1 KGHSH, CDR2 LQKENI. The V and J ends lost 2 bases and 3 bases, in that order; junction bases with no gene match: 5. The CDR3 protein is CASSPVGQGSYEQYF. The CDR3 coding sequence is TGTGCCAGCTCACCAGTCGGACAGGGGAGCTACGAGCAGTACTTC. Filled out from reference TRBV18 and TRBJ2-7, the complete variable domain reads NAGVMQNPRHLVRRRGQEARLRCSPMKGHSHVYWYRQLPEEGLKFMVYLQKENIIDESGMPKERFSAEFPKEGPSILRIQQVVRGDSAAYFCASSPVGQGSYEQYFGPGTRLTVT.

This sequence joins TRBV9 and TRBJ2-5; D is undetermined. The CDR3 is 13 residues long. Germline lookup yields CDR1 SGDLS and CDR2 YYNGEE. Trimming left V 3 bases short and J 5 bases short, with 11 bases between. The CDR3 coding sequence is TGTGCCAGCAGCGCACGATTGGCGGAGACCCAGTACTTC. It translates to CASSARLAETQYF.

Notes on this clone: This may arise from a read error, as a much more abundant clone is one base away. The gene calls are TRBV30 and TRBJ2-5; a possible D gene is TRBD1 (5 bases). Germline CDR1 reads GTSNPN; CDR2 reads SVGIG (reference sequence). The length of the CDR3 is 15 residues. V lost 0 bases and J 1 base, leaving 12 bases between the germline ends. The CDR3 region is CAWSVPGHGQETQYF. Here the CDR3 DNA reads TGTGCCTGGAGTGTACCCGGACACGGCCAAGAGACCCAGTACTTC.

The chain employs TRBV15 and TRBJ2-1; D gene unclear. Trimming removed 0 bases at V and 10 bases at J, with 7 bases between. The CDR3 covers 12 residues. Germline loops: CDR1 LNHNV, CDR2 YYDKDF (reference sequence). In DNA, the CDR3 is TGTGCCACCAGCAGAGATGGCGAAGAGCAGTTCTTC. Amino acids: CATSRDGEEQFF.

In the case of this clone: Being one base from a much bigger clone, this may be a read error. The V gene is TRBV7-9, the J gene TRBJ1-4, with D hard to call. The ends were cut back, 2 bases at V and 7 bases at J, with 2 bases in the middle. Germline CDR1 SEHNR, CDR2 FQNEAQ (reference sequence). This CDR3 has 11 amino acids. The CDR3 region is CASSLSEKLFF. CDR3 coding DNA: TGTGCCAGCAGCTTAAGTGAAAAACTGTTTTTT. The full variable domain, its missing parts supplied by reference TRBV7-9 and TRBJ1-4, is DTGVSQNPRHKITKRGQNVTFRCDPISEHNRLYWYRQTLGQGPEFLTYFQNEAQLEKSRLLSDRFSAERPKGSFSTLEIQRTEQGDSAMYLCASSLSEKLFFGSGTQLSVL.

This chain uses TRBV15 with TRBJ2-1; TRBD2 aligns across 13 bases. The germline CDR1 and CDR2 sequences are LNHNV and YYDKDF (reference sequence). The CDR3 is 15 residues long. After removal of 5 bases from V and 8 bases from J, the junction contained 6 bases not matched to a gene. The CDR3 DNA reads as TGTGCCACCAGCGTCAGACTAGCGGGAGGTCATGAGCAGTTCTTC. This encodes CATSVRLAGGHEQFF.

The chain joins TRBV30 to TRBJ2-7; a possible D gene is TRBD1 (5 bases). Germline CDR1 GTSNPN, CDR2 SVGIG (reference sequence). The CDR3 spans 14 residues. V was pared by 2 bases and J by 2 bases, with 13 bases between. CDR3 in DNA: TGTGCCTGGAGTAGCGACAGCCAGACCTACGAGCAGTACTTC. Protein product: CAWSSDSQTYEQYF. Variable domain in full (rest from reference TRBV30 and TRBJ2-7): SQTIHQWPATLVQPVGSPLSLECTVEGTSNPNLYWYRQAAGRGLQLLFYSVGIGQISSEVPQNLSASRPQDRQFILSSKKLLLSDSGFYLCAWSSDSQTYEQYFGPGTRLTVT.

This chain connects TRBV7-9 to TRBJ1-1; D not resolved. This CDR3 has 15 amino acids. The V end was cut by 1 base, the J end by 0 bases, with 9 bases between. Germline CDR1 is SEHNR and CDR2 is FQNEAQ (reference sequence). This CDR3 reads CASSLGSGLNTEAFF. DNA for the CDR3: TGTGCCAGCAGCTTAGGTAGTGGATTGAACACTGAAGCTTTCTTT.

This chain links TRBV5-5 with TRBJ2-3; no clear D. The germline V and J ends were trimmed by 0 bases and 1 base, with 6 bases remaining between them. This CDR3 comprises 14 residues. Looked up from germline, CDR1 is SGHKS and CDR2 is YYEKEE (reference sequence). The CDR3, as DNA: TGTGCCAGCAGCTTGGCCTGGGGCACAGATACGCAGTATTTT. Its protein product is CASSLAWGTDTQYF. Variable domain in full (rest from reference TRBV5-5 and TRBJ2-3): DAGVTQSPTHLIKTRGQQVTLRCSPISGHKSVSWYQQVLGQGPQFIFQYYEKEERGRGNFPDRFSARQFPNYSSELNVNALLLGDSALYLCASSLAWGTDTQYFGPGTRLTVL.

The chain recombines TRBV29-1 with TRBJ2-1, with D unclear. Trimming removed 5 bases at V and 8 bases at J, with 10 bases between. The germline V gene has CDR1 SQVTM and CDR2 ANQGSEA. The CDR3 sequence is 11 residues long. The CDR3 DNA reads TGCAGCGTTTTGGGGTCCGATGAGCAGTTCTTC. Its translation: CSVLGSDEQFF.

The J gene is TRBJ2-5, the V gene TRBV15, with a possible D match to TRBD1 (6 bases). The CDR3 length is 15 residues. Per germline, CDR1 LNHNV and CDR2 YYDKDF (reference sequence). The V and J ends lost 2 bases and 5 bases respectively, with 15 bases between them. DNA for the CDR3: TGTGCCACCAGCAGACCCCCTGGGACAAGCGAGACCCAGTACTTC. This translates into CATSRPPGTSETQYF.

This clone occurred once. CDR3 region: CASNSQGTNYGYTF. In DNA form, the CDR3 reads TGTGCCAGCAACTCACAGGGCACAAACTATGGCTACACCTTC. The chain couples TRBV28 to TRBJ1-2; possibly TRBD1 for D (6 bases). Per germline, CDR1 MDHEN and CDR2 SYDVKM. V lost 7 bases, J lost 2 bases, and 14 bases lay in between. The CDR3 spans 14 residues.

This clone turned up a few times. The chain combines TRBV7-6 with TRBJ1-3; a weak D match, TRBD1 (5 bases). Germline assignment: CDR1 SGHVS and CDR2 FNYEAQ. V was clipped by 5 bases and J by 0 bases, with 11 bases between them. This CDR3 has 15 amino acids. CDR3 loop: CASSPGPGSGNTIYF. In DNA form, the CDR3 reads TGTGCCAGCAGCCCGGGGCCCGGCTCTGGAAACACCATATATTTT. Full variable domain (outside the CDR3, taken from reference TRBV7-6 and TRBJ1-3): GAGVSQSPRYKVTKRGQDVALRCDPISGHVSLYWYRQALGQGPEFLTYFNYEAQQDKSGLPNDRFSAERPEGSISTLTIQRTEQRDSAMYRCASSPGPGSGNTIYFGEGSWLTVV.

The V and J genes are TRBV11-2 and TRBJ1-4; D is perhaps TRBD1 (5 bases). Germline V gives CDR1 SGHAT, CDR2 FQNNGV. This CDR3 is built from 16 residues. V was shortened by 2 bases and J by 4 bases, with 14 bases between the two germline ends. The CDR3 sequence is CASSLLGADINEKLFF. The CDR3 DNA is TGTGCCAGCAGCTTATTAGGGGCCGATATTAATGAAAAACTGTTTTTT.

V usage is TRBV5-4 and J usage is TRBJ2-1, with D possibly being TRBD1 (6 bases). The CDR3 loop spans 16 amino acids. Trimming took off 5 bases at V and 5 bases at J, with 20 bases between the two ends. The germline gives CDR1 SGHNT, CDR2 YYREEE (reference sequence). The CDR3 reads CASSSGTSRKNNEQFF. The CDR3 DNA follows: TGTGCCAGCAGTTCCGGGACATCGAGAAAAAACAATGAGCAGTTCTTC.

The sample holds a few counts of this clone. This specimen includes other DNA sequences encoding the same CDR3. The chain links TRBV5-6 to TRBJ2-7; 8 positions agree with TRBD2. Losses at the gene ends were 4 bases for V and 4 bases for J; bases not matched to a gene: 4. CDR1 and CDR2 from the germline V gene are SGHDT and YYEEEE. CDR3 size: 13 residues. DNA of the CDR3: TGTGCCAGCAGCCCCCGGGAGGGGTACGAGCAGTACTTC. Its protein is CASSPREGYEQYF. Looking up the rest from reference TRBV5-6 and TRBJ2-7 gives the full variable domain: DAGVTQSPTHLIKTRGQQVTLRCSPKSGHDTVSWYQQALGQGPQFIFQYYEEEERQRGNFPDRFSGHQFPNYSSELNVNALLLGDSALYLCASSPREGYEQYFGPGTRLTVT.

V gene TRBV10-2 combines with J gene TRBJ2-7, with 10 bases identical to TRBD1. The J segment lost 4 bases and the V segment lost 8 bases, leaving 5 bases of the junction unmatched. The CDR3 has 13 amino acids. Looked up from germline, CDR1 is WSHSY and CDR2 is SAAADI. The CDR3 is CASRGQGGYEQYF. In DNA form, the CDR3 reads TGCGCCAGCCGAGGACAGGGGGGATACGAGCAGTACTTC.

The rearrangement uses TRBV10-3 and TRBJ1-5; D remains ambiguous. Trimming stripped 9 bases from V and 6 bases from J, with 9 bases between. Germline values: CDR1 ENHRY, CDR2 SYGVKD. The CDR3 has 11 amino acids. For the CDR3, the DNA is TGTGCCATAGGCCTAAGTCAGCCCCAGCATTTT. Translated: CAIGLSQPQHF.

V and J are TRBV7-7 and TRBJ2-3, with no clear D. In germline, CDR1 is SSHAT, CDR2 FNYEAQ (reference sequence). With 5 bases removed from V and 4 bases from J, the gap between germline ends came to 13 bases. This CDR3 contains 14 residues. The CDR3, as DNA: TGTGCCAGCAGCCTCCAATTGCCGCCAGATACGCAGTATTTT. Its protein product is CASSLQLPPDTQYF.

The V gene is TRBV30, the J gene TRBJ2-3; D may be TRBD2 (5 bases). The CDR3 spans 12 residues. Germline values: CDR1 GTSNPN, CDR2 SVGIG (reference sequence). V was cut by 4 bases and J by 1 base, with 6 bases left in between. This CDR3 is CAWTGGTDTQYF. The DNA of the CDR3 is TGTGCCTGGACCGGGGGCACAGATACGCAGTATTTT.

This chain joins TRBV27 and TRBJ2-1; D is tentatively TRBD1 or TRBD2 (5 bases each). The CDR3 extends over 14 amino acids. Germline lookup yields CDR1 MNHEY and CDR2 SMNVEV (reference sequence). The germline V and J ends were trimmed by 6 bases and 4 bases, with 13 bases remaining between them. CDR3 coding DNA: TGTGCCAGCAGAAGGGGACGGAGTTACAATGAGCAGTTCTTC. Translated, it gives CASRRGRSYNEQFF.